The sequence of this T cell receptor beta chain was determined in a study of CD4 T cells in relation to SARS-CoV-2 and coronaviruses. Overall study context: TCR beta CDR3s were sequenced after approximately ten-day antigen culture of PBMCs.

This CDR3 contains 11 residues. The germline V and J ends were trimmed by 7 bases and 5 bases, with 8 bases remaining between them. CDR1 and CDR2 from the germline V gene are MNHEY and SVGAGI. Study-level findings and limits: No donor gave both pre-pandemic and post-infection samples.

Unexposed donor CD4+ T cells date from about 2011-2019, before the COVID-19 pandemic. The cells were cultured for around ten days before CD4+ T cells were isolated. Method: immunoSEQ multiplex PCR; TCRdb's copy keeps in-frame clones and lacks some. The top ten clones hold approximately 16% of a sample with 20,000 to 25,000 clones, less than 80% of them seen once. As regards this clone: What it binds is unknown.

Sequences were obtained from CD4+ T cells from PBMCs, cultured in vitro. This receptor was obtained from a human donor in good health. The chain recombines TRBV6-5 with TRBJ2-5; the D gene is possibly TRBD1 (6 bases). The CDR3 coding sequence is TGTGCCAGCACAGACAGGGAGACCCAGTACTTC. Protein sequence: CASTDRETQYF.